The text below deals with one T cell receptor beta chain. Sequenced by immunoSEQ multiplex PCR; TCRdb stores in-frame clones only, minus some. Here the sample spans fewer than 300,000 clones, about 88% being singletons. This sample was included in a study of blood T cell repertoires in COVID-19. As for the study in general: The analysed material was cDNA or gDNA that came from T cells, B-cell-depleted T cells, or PBMCs.

V was cut by 1 base and J by 5 bases, with 12 bases left in between. The V gene's germline CDR1 is SGHDT and CDR2 YYEEEE. CDR3 size: 14 residues. This clonotype originated in a man aged 60 to 69 who had recovered from COVID-19. The chain employs TRBV5-6 and TRBJ2-5, with D maybe TRBD1 (6 bases). The sequenced material came from peripheral blood. The CDR3 nucleotides read TGTGCCAGCAGCTTGCAAGGTCAGGGGGAGACCCAGTACTTC. It encodes CASSLQGQGETQYF.